These T cell receptor beta chains were read from a single sample in a study of blood T cell repertoires in COVID-19. Measured with immunoSEQ multiplex PCR; TCRdb has only the in-frame clones, and not every one. The sample consists of approximately 82,000 clones, around 80% of them appearing once. Sequenced material: peripheral blood. The source of these receptors is a man aged 45-60 years with active or convalescent COVID-19. CDR3s include the opening cysteine and the closing phenylalanine or tryptophan. The order of the fields is V gene, D gene, CDR3 length, clone size, J gene, CDR3 protein, CDR3 DNA. A D gene is named only where the DNA matches it firmly. A row's size may be missing; if present it is once, few, many or a size class.

V: TRBV7-9
D: TRBD2
length: 15
size: .
J: TRBJ2-5
CDR3: CASSQGGLAGETQYF
DNA: TGTGCCAGCAGCCAAGGGGGACTAGCGGGGGAGACCCAGTACTTC

V: TRBV2
D: .
length: 16
size: .
J: TRBJ1-1
CDR3: CASRALPGLGGTEAFF
DNA: TGTGCCAGCAGGGCCCTCCCGGGACTTGGAGGCACTGAAGCTTTCTTT

V: TRBV4-1
D: .
length: 17
size: .
J: TRBJ2-3
CDR3: CASSQESRAGPTDTQYF
DNA: TGCGCCAGCAGCCAAGAAAGTCGTGCGGGGCCCACAGATACGCAGTATTTT

V: TRBV7-6
D: TRBD1
length: 15
size: .
J: TRBJ2-7
CDR3: CASSRTGGFSYEQYF
DNA: TGTGCCAGCAGCCGAACAGGGGGTTTCTCCTACGAGCAGTACTTC

V: TRBV10-3
D: .
length: 14
size: .
J: TRBJ1-2
CDR3: CAIHPEGTNYGYTF
DNA: TGTGCCATCCATCCAGAGGGAACTAACTATGGCTACACCTTC

V: TRBV28
D: .
length: 14
size: .
J: TRBJ1-4
CDR3: CASSSPTTNEKLFF
DNA: TGTGCCAGCAGTTCCCCCACAACTAATGAAAAACTGTTTTTT

V: TRBV9
D: .
length: 15
size: once
J: TRBJ1-4
CDR3: CASSVASTGKEKLFF
DNA: TGTGCCAGCAGCGTAGCTAGTACAGGGAAGGAAAAACTGTTTTTT

V: TRBV5-1
D: .
length: 16
size: .
J: TRBJ2-3
CDR3: CASSLGAGASTDTQYF
DNA: TGCGCCAGCAGCTTGGGGGCGGGGGCTAGCACAGATACGCAGTATTTT

V: TRBV27
D: TRBD2
length: 15
size: .
J: TRBJ2-1
CDR3: CASSLSLAGDSEQFF
DNA: TGTGCCAGCAGTTTAAGCCTAGCGGGGGATAGTGAGCAGTTCTTC

V: TRBV2
D: .
length: 14
size: .
J: TRBJ1-5
CDR3: CASSVGRGNQPQHF
DNA: TGTGCCAGCAGTGTGGGCAGGGGCAATCAGCCCCAGCATTTT

V: TRBV20-1
D: .
length: 11
size: .
J: TRBJ2-1
CDR3: CSARPYNEQFF
DNA: TGCAGTGCCAGACCTTACAATGAGCAGTTCTTC

V: TRBV29-1
D: .
length: 15
size: .
J: TRBJ1-1
CDR3: CSVEGGQVLNTEAFF
DNA: TGCAGCGTTGAAGGGGGGCAGGTTCTGAACACTGAAGCTTTCTTT

V: TRBV3-1/TRBV3-2
D: .
length: 16
size: .
J: TRBJ2-3
CDR3: CASSQVSGVRGDTQYF
DNA: TGTGCCAGCAGCCAAGTGTCGGGGGTCAGGGGGGATACGCAGTATTTT

V: TRBV18
D: TRBD2
length: 16
size: .
J: TRBJ2-3
CDR3: CASSPGLAGDENTQYF
DNA: TGTGCCAGCTCACCCGGACTAGCGGGGGACGAGAATACGCAGTATTTT

V: TRBV7-9
D: .
length: 11
size: .
J: TRBJ2-7
CDR3: CASSLVSEQYF
DNA: TGTGCCAGCAGCTTAGTCTCCGAGCAGTACTTC

V: TRBV7-9
D: TRBD1
length: 16
size: few
J: TRBJ2-2
CDR3: CASSFPGTGGGGELFF
DNA: TGTGCCAGCAGCTTCCCCGGGACAGGGGGCGGCGGGGAGCTGTTTTTT

V: TRBV5-4
D: .
length: 13
size: .
J: TRBJ2-2
CDR3: CASSLDRDGELFF
DNA: TGTGCCAGCAGCTTGGACAGGGACGGGGAGCTGTTTTTT

V: TRBV7-2
D: TRBD1
length: 15
size: .
J: TRBJ2-5
CDR3: CASSARQGMGWTQYF
DNA: TGTGCCAGCAGCGCAAGACAGGGGATGGGGTGGACCCAGTACTTC

V: TRBV29-1
D: TRBD2
length: 15
size: once
J: TRBJ2-3
CDR3: CSVGGDIASTDTQYF
DNA: TGCAGCGTGGGGGGGGATATCGCTAGCACAGATACGCAGTATTTT

V: TRBV3-1/TRBV3-2
D: TRBD1
length: 18
size: once
J: TRBJ1-4
CDR3: CASSRNLGQGFGNEKLFF
DNA: TGTGCCAGCAGCCGGAACTTGGGACAGGGATTCGGTAATGAAAAACTGTTTTTT

V: TRBV19
D: TRBD2
length: 15
size: few
J: TRBJ2-3
CDR3: CASTTGLASTDTQYF
DNA: TGTGCCAGTACCACCGGACTAGCAAGCACAGATACGCAGTATTTT

V: TRBV18
D: TRBD1
length: 16
size: .
J: TRBJ2-5
CDR3: CASSSTVGTGEETQYF
DNA: TGTGCCAGCTCATCAACTGTCGGGACAGGTGAAGAGACCCAGTACTTC

V: TRBV5-4
D: TRBD2
length: 18
size: .
J: TRBJ2-1
CDR3: CASSPGTSGGLSYNEQFF
DNA: TGTGCCAGCAGCCCCGGGACTAGCGGGGGCCTATCCTACAATGAGCAGTTCTTC

V: TRBV3-1/TRBV3-2
D: .
length: 16
size: .
J: TRBJ1-2
CDR3: CASSQESGQSFYGYTF
DNA: TGTGCCAGCAGCCAAGAAAGTGGACAGAGCTTCTATGGCTACACCTTC

V: TRBV28
D: .
length: 14
size: .
J: TRBJ2-1
CDR3: CASSPPGGRNEQFF
DNA: TGTGCCAGCAGTCCCCCGGGGGGCCGAAATGAGCAGTTCTTC

V: TRBV10-2
D: .
length: 13
size: many
J: TRBJ1-6
CDR3: CASMIQNNSPLHF
DNA: TGCGCCAGCATGATCCAGAATAATTCACCCCTCCACTTT

V: TRBV7-9
D: .
length: 15
size: .
J: TRBJ1-4
CDR3: CASSSWGATNEKLFF
DNA: TGTGCCAGCAGCTCTTGGGGAGCAACTAATGAAAAACTGTTTTTT

V: TRBV2
D: .
length: 13
size: .
J: TRBJ2-7
CDR3: CASSAASSYEQYF
DNA: TGTGCCAGCAGTGCCGCGAGCTCCTACGAGCAGTACTTC

V: TRBV11-2
D: .
length: 14
size: .
J: TRBJ2-5
CDR3: CASSLDRQFETQYF
DNA: TGTGCCAGCAGCTTAGATCGACAGTTTGAGACCCAGTACTTC

V: TRBV18
D: TRBD2
length: 16
size: .
J: TRBJ2-1
CDR3: CASSPPVGGGGNEQFF
DNA: TGTGCCAGCTCACCCCCGGTGGGGGGGGGAGGCAATGAGCAGTTCTTC

V: TRBV18
D: TRBD1
length: 15
size: few
J: TRBJ1-1
CDR3: CASSPGQGYMTEAFF
DNA: TGTGCCAGCTCACCGGGACAGGGGTACATGACTGAAGCTTTCTTT

V: TRBV5-4
D: TRBD2
length: 15
size: .
J: TRBJ2-5
CDR3: CASKTPGLAQETQYF
DNA: TGTGCCAGCAAGACCCCGGGACTAGCCCAAGAGACCCAGTACTTC

V: TRBV3-1/TRBV3-2
D: TRBD2
length: 15
size: .
J: TRBJ2-3
CDR3: CASSQLRGGLDTQYF
DNA: TGTGCCAGCAGCCAATTGCGGGGGGGCCTGGATACGCAGTATTTT

V: TRBV6-2/TRBV6-3
D: .
length: 14
size: .
J: TRBJ2-7
CDR3: CASSNSGSSYEQYF
DNA: TGTGCCAGCAGCAACTCCGGGAGCTCCTACGAGCAGTACTTC

V: TRBV6-5
D: .
length: 12
size: .
J: TRBJ1-1
CDR3: CASSPRQGRAFF
DNA: TGTGCCAGCAGTCCCCGGCAGGGGCGAGCTTTCTTT

V: TRBV7-9
D: TRBD1
length: 15
size: .
J: TRBJ1-1
CDR3: CASSPSGGLNTEAFF
DNA: TGTGCCAGCAGCCCGTCAGGGGGCTTGAACACTGAAGCTTTCTTT

V: TRBV6-5
D: .
length: 12
size: .
J: TRBJ1-1
CDR3: CASSRRGSEAFF
DNA: TGTGCCAGCAGCAGGAGGGGCAGTGAGGCTTTCTTT

V: TRBV11-2
D: .
length: 17
size: many
J: TRBJ1-2
CDR3: CASSLEYHRTAVAGYTF
DNA: TGTGCCAGCAGCTTAGAATATCACCGGACAGCGGTAGCTGGCTACACCTTC

V: TRBV4-2
D: TRBD1
length: 15
size: .
J: TRBJ1-4
CDR3: CASSQGGGGDEKLFF
DNA: TGTGCCAGCAGCCAAGGTGGAGGGGGCGATGAAAAACTGTTTTTT

V: TRBV7-7
D: .
length: 15
size: .
J: TRBJ2-5
CDR3: CASSLTGILGETQYF
DNA: TGTGCCAGCAGCTTAACAGGGATTTTGGGGGAGACCCAGTACTTC

V: TRBV28
D: .
length: 12
size: .
J: TRBJ2-7
CDR3: CASTIGGYEQYF
DNA: TGTGCCAGCACAATAGGGGGCTACGAGCAGTACTTC

V: TRBV18
D: TRBD1
length: 14
size: once
J: TRBJ1-1
CDR3: CASSPRGQPTEAFF
DNA: TGTGCCAGCTCACCAAGGGGACAGCCCACTGAAGCTTTCTTT

V: TRBV20-1
D: TRBD2
length: 14
size: .
J: TRBJ2-1
CDR3: CSASSGGHYNEQFF
DNA: TGCAGTGCTAGTAGCGGGGGGCACTACAATGAGCAGTTCTTC

V: TRBV6-5
D: .
length: 13
size: .
J: TRBJ1-1
CDR3: CAGGGVEGTEAFF
DNA: TGTGCCGGGGGGGGAGTCGAGGGCACTGAAGCTTTCTTT

V: TRBV30
D: .
length: 13
size: .
J: TRBJ1-1
CDR3: CALSRGGNTEAFF
DNA: TGTGCCCTCAGCAGGGGCGGTAATACTGAAGCTTTCTTT

V: TRBV6-5
D: TRBD1
length: 14
size: .
J: TRBJ1-2
CDR3: CASSRDSSNYGYTF
DNA: TGTGCCAGCAGCCGGGACAGCTCTAACTATGGCTACACCTTC

V: TRBV6-5
D: TRBD1
length: 13
size: .
J: TRBJ1-6
CDR3: CASSLNRGSPLHF
DNA: TGTGCCAGCAGCCTAAACAGGGGATCACCCCTCCACTTT

V: TRBV14
D: TRBD2
length: 16
size: .
J: TRBJ2-2
CDR3: CASSLLAGVVTGELFF
DNA: TGTGCCAGCAGCCTCCTAGCGGGGGTGGTCACCGGGGAGCTGTTTTTT

V: TRBV2
D: .
length: 16
size: .
J: TRBJ2-1
CDR3: CASSGQGPISYNEQFF
DNA: TGTGCCAGCAGTGGACAAGGTCCAATCTCCTACAATGAGCAGTTCTTC

V: TRBV4-3
D: TRBD1
length: 15
size: once
J: TRBJ1-1
CDR3: CASSQEGQGLTEAFF
DNA: TGCGCCAGCAGCCAAGAGGGACAGGGGTTAACTGAAGCTTTCTTT

V: TRBV25-1
D: .
length: 15
size: few
J: TRBJ2-3
CDR3: CASSDTRGATDTQYF
DNA: TGTGCCAGCAGCGATACTCGGGGGGCCACAGATACGCAGTATTTT

V: TRBV5-1
D: .
length: 15
size: .
J: TRBJ1-4
CDR3: CASSSGGGGGQKLFF
DNA: TGCGCCAGCAGCTCGGGTGGGGGAGGTGGCCAAAAACTGTTTTTT

V: TRBV28
D: TRBD1
length: 15
size: .
J: TRBJ2-2
CDR3: CASNQPGQGSGELFF
DNA: TGTGCCAGCAACCAGCCGGGACAGGGCTCCGGGGAGCTGTTTTTT

V: TRBV28
D: TRBD1
length: 16
size: few
J: TRBJ2-5
CDR3: CASSLGTEMYQETQYF
DNA: TGTGCCAGCAGTCTAGGGACAGAGATGTACCAAGAGACCCAGTACTTC

V: TRBV19
D: .
length: 18
size: .
J: TRBJ1-5
CDR3: CASTLTGGRFYSNQPQHF
DNA: TGTGCCAGTACTCTCACCGGGGGAAGGTTTTATAGCAATCAGCCCCAGCATTTT

V: TRBV7-9
D: .
length: 14
size: once
J: TRBJ1-3
CDR3: CASSLQGHGNTIYF
DNA: TGTGCCAGCAGCTTGCAGGGTCATGGAAACACCATATATTTT

V: TRBV19
D: .
length: 15
size: .
J: TRBJ1-5
CDR3: CASSIEWQANQPQHF
DNA: TGTGCCAGTAGTATAGAGTGGCAGGCGAATCAGCCCCAGCATTTT

V: TRBV28
D: .
length: 14
size: .
J: TRBJ1-2
CDR3: CASSAVGALYGYTF
DNA: TGTGCCAGCAGTGCTGTTGGGGCACTCTATGGCTACACCTTC

V: TRBV28
D: TRBD1
length: 15
size: once
J: TRBJ2-3
CDR3: CASRGGQGHTDTQYF
DNA: TGTGCCAGCAGGGGGGGACAGGGGCACACAGATACGCAGTATTTT

V: TRBV9
D: TRBD2
length: 20
size: once
J: TRBJ2-5
CDR3: CASSVDPRASGGTQPETQYF
DNA: TGTGCCAGCAGCGTAGACCCAAGGGCTAGCGGGGGGACGCAACCAGAGACCCAGTACTTC